The source of this T cell receptor (beta chain) is a study of blood T cell repertoires in COVID-19. Study as a whole: COVID-19 samples collected from the United States, Italy and Spain covered acute and convalescent phases.

How the authors handled the data: Amplifying reference gene primers gave estimates of nucleated cell counts. Sequenced by immunoSEQ multiplex PCR; TCRdb stores in-frame clones only, minus some. V and J calls and clone size are those listed in that table; D and trimming were worked out from the DNA. The data hold 45,000 to 50,000 clones, with 80% to 90% observed a single time. V lost 0 bases to trimming and J lost 3 bases, with 13 bases between them. This CDR3 has 16 residues. Germline CDR1 reads SGHRS; CDR2 reads YFSETQ. What was sequenced was peripheral blood. J is TRBJ2-1 and V is TRBV5-1; TRBD1 is a possible D gene (6 bases). The sequence was obtained from a woman over 75 with COVID-19, enrolled during active disease. In DNA form, the CDR3 reads TGCGCCAGCAGCTTGGATAGAGGACAGATCTACAATGAGCAGTTCTTC. This sequence encodes CASSLDRGQIYNEQFF.